This T cell receptor (beta chain) was documented in a study of monozygotic twins with inflammatory bowel disease. Germline V CDR1 and CDR2: SGHNT, YYREEE (reference sequence). There are 16 residues in the CDR3. TCRdb reprocessed the 5' RACE reads, with one entry per CDR3 protein and no DNA. This sample's table reports about 300,000 distinct CDR3 sequences. The receptor's source is a human donor with ulcerative colitis or Crohn's disease, or a healthy co-twin of an affected twin (not recorded which). The sequenced sample was blood. The chain has TRBV5-4 and TRBJ2-5; the D call of TRBD2 rests on TCRdb alone, since no DNA is present to check it. Here the CDR3 reads CASSLTSGRSSETQYF.